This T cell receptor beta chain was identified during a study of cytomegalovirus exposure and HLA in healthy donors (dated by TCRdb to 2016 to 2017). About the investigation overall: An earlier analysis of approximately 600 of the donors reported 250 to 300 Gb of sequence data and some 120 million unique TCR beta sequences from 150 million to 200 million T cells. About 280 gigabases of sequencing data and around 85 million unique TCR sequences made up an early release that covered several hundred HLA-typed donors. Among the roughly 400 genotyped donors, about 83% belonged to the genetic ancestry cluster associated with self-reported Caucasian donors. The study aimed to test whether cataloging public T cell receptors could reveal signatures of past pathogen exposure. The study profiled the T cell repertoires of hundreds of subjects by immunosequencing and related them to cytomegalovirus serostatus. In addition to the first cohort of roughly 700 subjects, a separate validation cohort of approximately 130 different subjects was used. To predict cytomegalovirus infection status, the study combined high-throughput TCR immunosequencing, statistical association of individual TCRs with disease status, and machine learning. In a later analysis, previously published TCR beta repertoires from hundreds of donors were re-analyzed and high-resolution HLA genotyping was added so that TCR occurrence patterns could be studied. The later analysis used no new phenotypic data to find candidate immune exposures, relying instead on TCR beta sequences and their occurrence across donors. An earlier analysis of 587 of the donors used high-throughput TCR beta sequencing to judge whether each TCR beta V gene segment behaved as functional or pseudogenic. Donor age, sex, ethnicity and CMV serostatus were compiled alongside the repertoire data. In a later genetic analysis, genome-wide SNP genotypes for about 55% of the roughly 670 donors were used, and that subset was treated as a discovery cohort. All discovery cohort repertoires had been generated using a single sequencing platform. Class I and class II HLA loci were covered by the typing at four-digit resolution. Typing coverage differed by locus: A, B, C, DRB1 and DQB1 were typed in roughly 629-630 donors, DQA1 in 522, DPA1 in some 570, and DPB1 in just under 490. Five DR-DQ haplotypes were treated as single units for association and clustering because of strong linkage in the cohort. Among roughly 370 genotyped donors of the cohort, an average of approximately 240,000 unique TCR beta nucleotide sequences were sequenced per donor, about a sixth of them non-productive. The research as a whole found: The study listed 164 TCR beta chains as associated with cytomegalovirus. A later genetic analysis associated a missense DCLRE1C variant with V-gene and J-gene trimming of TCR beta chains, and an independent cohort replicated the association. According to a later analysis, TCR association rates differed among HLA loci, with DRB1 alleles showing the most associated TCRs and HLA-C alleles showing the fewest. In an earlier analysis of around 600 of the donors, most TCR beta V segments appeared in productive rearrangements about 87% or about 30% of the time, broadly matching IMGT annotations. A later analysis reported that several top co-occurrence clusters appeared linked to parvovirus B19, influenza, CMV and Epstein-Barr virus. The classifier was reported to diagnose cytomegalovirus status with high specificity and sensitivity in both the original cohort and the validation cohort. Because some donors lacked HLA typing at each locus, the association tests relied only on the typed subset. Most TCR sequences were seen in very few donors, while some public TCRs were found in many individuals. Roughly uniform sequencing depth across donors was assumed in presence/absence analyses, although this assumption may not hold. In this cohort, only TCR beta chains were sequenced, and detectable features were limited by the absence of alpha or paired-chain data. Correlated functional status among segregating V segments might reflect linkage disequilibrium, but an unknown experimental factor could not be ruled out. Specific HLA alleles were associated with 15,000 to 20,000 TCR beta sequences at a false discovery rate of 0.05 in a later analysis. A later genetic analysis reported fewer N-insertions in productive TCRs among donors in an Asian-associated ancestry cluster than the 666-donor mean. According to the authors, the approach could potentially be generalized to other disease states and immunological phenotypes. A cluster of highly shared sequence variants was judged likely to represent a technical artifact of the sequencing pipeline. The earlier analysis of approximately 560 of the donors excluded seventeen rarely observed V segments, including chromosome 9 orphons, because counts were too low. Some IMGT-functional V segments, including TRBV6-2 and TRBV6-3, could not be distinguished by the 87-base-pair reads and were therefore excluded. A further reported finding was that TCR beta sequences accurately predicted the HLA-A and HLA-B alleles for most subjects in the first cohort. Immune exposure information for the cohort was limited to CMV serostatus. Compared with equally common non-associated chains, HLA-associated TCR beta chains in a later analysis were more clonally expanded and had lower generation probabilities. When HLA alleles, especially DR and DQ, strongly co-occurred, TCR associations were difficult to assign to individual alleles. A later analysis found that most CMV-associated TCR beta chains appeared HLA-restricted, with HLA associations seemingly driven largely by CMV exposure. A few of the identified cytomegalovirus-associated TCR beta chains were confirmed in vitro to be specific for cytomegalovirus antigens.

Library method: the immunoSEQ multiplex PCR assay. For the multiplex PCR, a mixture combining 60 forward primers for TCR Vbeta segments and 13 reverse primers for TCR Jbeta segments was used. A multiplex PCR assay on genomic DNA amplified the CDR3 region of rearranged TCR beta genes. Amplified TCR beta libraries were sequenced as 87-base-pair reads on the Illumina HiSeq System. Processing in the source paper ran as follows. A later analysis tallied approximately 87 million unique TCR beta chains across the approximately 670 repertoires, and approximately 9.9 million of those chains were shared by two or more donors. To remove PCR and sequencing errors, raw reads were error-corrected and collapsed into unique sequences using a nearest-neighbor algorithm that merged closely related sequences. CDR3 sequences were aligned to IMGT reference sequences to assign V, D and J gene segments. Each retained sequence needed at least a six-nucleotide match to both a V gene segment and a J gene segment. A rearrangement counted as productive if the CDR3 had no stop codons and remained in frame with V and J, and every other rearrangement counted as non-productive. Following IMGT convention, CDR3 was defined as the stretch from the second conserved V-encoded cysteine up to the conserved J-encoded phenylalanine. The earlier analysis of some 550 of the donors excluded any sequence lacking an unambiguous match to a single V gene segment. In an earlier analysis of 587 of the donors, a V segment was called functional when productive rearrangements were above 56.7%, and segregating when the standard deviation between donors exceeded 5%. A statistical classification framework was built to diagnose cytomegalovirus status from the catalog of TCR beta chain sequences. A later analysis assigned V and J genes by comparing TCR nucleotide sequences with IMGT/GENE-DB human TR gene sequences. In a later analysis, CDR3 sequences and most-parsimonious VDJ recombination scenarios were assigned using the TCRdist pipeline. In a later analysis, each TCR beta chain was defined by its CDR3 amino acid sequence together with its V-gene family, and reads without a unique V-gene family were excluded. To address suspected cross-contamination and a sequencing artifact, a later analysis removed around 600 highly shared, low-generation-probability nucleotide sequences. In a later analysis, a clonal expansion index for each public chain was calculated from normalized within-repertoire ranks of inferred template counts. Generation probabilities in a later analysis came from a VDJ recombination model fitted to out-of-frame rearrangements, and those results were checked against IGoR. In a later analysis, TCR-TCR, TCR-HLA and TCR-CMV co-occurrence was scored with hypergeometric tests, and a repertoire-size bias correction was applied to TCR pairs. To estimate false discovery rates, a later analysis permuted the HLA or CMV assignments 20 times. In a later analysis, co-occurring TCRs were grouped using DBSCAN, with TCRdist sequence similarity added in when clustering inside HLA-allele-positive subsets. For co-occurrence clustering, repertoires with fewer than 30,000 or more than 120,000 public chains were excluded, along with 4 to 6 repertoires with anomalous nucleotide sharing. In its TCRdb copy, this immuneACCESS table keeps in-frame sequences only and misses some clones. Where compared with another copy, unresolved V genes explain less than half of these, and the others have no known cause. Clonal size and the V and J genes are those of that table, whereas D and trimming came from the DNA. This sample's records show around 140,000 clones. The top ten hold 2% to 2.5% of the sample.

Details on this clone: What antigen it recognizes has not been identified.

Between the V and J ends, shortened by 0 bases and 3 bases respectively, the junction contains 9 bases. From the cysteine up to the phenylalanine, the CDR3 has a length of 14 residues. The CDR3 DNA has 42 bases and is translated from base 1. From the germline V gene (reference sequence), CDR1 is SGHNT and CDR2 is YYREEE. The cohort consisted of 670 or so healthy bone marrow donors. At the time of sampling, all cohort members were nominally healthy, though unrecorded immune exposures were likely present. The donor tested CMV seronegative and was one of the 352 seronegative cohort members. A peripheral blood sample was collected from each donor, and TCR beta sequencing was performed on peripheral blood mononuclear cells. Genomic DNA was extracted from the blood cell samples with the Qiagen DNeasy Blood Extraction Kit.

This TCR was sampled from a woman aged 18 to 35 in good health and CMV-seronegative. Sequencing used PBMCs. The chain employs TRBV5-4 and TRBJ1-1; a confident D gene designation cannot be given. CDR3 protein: CASSLVSTDTEAFF. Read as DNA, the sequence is TGTGCCAGCAGCTTGGTCAGCACAGACACTGAAGCTTTCTTT.